This T cell receptor (beta chain) is drawn from a study of T cells in Graves' hyperthyroidism and ophthalmopathy. Study-wide results and limits: The model predicted ophthalmopathy a median around 6.5 months before onset.

Pregnant or lactating patients were excluded, as were those with uncontrolled infection or other autoimmune disease. Diagnoses were made from clinical symptoms, serum measures (thyroxine and TRAb), thyroid ultrasound and orbital computed tomography. Germline CDR1 and CDR2: SGHRS and YFSETQ. This CDR3 has 14 residues. Trimming removed 4 bases from V and 4 bases from J, with 14 bases in between. It was RNA transcripts that yielded the amplified TCR beta CDR3 regions. The TCR CDR3 was amplified in a first-round RT-PCR using the HTBI primer set. TCRdb analysed the multiplex PCR reads with MiXCR anew, one entry per CDR3 protein. The repertoire holds approximately 500,000 distinct CDR3 sequences, 46% seen once, with more than 7.5% in the top ten. This clonotype was recorded many times. Antigen specificity is unknown.

The chain has TRBV5-1 and TRBJ1-2; D not resolved. The sample taken for sequencing was peripheral blood or thyroid tissue (not recorded which). This TCR derives from a woman aged 18-29 years with Graves' hyperthyroidism. CDR3 amino acids: CASSPGQVTYGYTF. As DNA, the CDR3 is TGCGCCAGCAGCCCCGGGCAGGTCACCTATGGCTACACCTTC.